The 9 T cell receptor beta chains below all came from one sample that was sequenced in a study of T-cell reconstitution after alpha-beta-depleted transplantation in children. Study findings and constraints: By about two months after transplant, alpha-beta T cells reportedly arose from several hundred graft clones that had expanded.

The TCRbeta library was prepared with unique molecular identifiers. One entry per CDR3 protein, called by TCRdb with MiXCR from the PCR reads. In the table there are about 32,000 distinct CDR3 sequences, around 6.6% of which are singletons. Their cognate antigens are unknown. This specimen consisted of peripheral blood, obtained 60 days after TCRalphabeta/CD19-depleted stem cell transplant. The receptors shown here come from a child less than two years old who had a stem cell transplant for acute myeloid leukemia, so the T cells may come from the graft donor.

This clonotype was observed many times. This chain uses TRBV20-1 with TRBJ2-5, with no clear D. Trimming shortened V by 7 bases and J by 3 bases, and 9 bases separated the two germline ends. Germline CDR1 DFQATT, CDR2 SNEGSKA (reference sequence). The CDR3 runs to 11 residues. The CDR3, as DNA: TGCAGTGGAAAGGCCAAAGAGACCCAGTACTTC. It codes for CSGKAKETQYF.

This clonotype has ten or more counts. The chain couples TRBV7-8 to TRBJ2-4; the D gene is possibly TRBD1 (6 bases). Trimming stripped 5 bases from V and 0 bases from J, with 17 bases between. In germline, CDR1 is SGHVS, CDR2 FQNEAQ. This CDR3 is built from 17 residues. Here the CDR3 reads CASSTRTDPLAKNIQYF. In DNA, the CDR3 is TGTGCCAGCAGCACGAGGACAGACCCTTTAGCCAAAAACATTCAGTACTTC. Supplemented by reference TRBV7-8 and TRBJ2-4, the full variable domain reads GAGVSQSPRYKVAKRGQDVALRCDPISGHVSLFWYQQALGQGPEFLTYFQNEAQLDKSGLPSDRFFAERPEGSVSTLKIQRTQQEDSAVYLCASSTRTDPLAKNIQYFGAGTRLSVL.

This clonotype was picked up many times. The chain links TRBV20-1 to TRBJ2-7; tentatively, D is TRBD2 (5 bases). Trimming left V 1 base short and J 3 bases short, with 13 bases between. This CDR3 has 14 amino acids. The germline V gene has CDR1 DFQATT and CDR2 SNEGSKA (reference sequence). CDR3 protein: CSARVPRVLYEQYF. CDR3 sequence (DNA): TGCAGTGCTAGAGTACCGCGGGTCCTCTACGAGCAGTACTTC.

Points on this clonotype: Since a much larger clone is just one base distant, this may be a read error. V and J are TRBV29-1 and TRBJ2-1, with 12 nucleotides matching TRBD2. Unmatched junction bases numbered 6, after V lost 5 bases and J lost 10 bases. Per the germline V gene, CDR1 is SQVTM and CDR2 is ANQGSEA. This CDR3 contains 13 residues. The CDR3 is CSVRTSGVLEQFF. CDR3 DNA sequence: TGCAGCGTTCGGACTAGCGGGGTGTTGGAGCAGTTCTTC.

This clonotype appeared many times. The V call is TRBV24-1, the J call TRBJ2-1, with 7 bases matching TRBD2. Germline CDR1 reads KGHDR; CDR2 reads SFDVKD. V lost 5 bases, J lost 6 bases, and 3 bases stayed unmatched. The CDR3 contains 13 residues. The CDR3 DNA follows: TGTGCCACCAGTGTGGGAGGGATCAATGAGCAGTTCTTC. Encoded protein: CATSVGGINEQFF.

The sample holds many counts of this clonotype. V gene TRBV3-1 combines with J gene TRBJ2-5; D ambiguous. Germline loops: CDR1 LGHDT, CDR2 YNNKEL (reference sequence). V lost 4 bases to trimming and J lost 3 bases, with 9 bases between them. This CDR3 has 13 amino acids. This CDR3 reads CASSPTWKETQYF. CDR3 in DNA: TGTGCCAGCAGCCCGACCTGGAAAGAGACCCAGTACTTC.

This clonotype was detected ten times or more. The chain couples TRBV7-9 to TRBJ2-4; 10 nucleotides agree with TRBD2. Germline CDR1 and CDR2: SEHNR and FQNEAQ (reference sequence). The trim removed 5 bases at V and 6 bases at J, leaving 13 bases unmatched. The CDR3 length is 17 residues. DNA for the CDR3: TGTGCCAGCAGCCCCCGCGGAGCGGGGGGGAGGGGAAACATTCAGTACTTC. Translating gives CASSPRGAGGRGNIQYF.

Ten or more counts support this clonotype. The chain employs TRBV27 and TRBJ1-4; D is ambiguous. Trimming removed 10 bases at V and 5 bases at J, with 5 bases between. The CDR3 spans 10 residues. In germline, CDR1 is MNHEY, CDR2 SMNVEV (reference sequence). This CDR3 reads CATRNEKLFF. In nucleotides, the CDR3 is TGTGCCACCCGGAATGAAAAACTGTTTTTT.

This rearrangement joins TRBV12-3 or TRBV12-4 to TRBJ2-1, with a possible D match to TRBD2 (5 bases). The CDR3 is 17 residues long. Trimming left V 10 bases short and J 6 bases short, with 28 bases between. CDR3 in amino acids: CAICPSPRILAGNEQFF. The CDR3, as DNA: TGTGCCATCTGTCCCTCACCCCGTATCCTAGCTGGCAATGAGCAGTTCTTC.